Sequencing of this T cell receptor beta chain was carried out in a study of T-cell reconstitution after alpha-beta-depleted transplantation in children. Unique molecular identifiers featured in how the TCRbeta library was prepared. TCRdb itself ran the PCR reads through MiXCR, one entry per CDR3 protein. The table has 250,000 to 300,000 distinct CDR3 sequences, more than 9% seen once. This CDR3 contains 15 residues. Trimming removed 5 bases from V and 4 bases from J; junction bases left unmatched: 6. General study results and limits: Diversity and T-cell counts at one year after transplant derived mostly from new T cells. Approximately two months post-transplant, alpha-beta T cells reportedly originated from several hundred expanded graft clones.

This clonotype was counted ten times or more. No antigen is known for it. This receptor was taken from a male patient aged 2 to 9 who had a stem cell transplant for chronic granulomatous disease, so the T cells may come from the graft donor. The sequences come from peripheral blood, collected 180 days after TCRalphabeta/CD19-depleted stem cell transplant. The V call is TRBV12-3 or TRBV12-4, the J call TRBJ1-4; 8 positions agree with TRBD1. CDR3: CASSPGTGFNEKLFF. For the CDR3, the DNA is TGTGCCAGCAGTCCCGGGACAGGATTTAATGAAAAACTGTTTTTT.